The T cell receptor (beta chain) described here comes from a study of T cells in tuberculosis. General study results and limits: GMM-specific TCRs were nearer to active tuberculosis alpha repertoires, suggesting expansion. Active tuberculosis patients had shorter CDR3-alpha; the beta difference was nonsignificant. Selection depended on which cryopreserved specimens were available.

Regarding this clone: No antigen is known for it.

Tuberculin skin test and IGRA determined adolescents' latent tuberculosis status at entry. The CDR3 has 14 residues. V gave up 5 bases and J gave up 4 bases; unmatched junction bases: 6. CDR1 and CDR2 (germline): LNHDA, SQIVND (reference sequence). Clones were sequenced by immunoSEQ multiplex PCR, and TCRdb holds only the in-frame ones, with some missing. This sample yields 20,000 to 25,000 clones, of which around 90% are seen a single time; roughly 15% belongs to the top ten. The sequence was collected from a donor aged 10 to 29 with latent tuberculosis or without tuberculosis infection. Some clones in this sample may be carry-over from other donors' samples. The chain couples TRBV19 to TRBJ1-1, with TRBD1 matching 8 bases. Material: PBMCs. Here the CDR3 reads CASSLGQGGTEAFF. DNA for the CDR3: TGTGCCAGTAGTCTAGGACAGGGTGGCACTGAAGCTTTCTTT.